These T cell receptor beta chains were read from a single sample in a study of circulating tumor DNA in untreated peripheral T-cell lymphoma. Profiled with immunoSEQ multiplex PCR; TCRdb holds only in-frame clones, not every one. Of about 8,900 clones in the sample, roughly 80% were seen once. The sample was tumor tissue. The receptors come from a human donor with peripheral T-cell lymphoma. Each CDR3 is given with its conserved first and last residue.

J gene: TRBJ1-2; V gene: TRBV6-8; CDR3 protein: CASSYSGQGGGGYTF
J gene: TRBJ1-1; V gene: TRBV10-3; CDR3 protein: CAISEWGLNTEAFF
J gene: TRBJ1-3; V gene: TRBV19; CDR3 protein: CASSILMTSGNTIYF
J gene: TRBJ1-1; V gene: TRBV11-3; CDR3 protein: CASTTSLEDRTEAFF
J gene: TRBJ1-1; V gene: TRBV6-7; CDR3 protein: CASSGRGVNTEAFF
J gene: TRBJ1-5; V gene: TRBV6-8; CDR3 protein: CATKGITRQPQHF
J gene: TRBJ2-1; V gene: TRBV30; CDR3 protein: CAWVGAGYYNEQFF
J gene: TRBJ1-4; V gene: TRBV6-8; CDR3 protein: CASSLGRTNEKLFF
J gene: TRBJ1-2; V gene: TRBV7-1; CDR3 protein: CASSLTGTGRNGYTF
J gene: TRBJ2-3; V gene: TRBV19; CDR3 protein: CASSIRGPTDTQYF
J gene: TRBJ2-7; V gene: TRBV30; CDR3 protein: CAWSTSTGFGEQYF
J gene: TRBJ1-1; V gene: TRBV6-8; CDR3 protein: CASSYSWNTEAFF
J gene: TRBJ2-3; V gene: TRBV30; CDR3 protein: CAWTFGLAKKYF
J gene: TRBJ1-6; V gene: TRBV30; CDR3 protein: CAWSPGQPSPLHF
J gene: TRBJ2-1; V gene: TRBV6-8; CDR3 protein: CASARQVGNEQFF
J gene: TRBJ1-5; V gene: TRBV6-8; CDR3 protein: CAISDLGQGAAAGNQPQHF
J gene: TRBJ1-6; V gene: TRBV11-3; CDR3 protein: CASSPPRLGSPLHF
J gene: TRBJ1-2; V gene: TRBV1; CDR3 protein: CASSQAGEADGYTF
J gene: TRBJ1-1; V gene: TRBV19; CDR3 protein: CASRPQLDRPLVF
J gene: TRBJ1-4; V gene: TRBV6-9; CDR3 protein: CASSPDTGLGEKLFF
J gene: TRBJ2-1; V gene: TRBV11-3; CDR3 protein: CASRSDLERGEQFF
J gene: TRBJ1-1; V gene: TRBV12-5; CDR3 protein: CASGERTGRTEAFF
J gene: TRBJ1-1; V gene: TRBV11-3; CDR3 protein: CASSFPGAGMNTEAFF
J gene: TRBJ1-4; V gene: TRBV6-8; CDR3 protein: CASSTPGQGSEKLFF
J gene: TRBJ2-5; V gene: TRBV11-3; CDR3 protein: CASSLGMGSRTQYF
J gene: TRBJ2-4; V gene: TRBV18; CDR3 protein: CASSPVQRSKNIQYF
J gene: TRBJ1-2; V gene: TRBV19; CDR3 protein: CASSIGAESYTF
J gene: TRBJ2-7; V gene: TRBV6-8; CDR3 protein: CASVTQGISSYEQYF
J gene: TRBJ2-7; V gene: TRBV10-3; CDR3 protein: CAISLSDGYEQYF
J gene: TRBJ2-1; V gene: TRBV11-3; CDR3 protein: CASSPLPAGGGNEQFF
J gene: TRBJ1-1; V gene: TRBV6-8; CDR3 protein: CVISQIGPNTEAFF
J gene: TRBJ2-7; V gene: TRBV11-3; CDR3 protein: CASSLDRSLSSYEQYF
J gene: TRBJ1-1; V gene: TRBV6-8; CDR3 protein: CASSPGTPNTEAFF
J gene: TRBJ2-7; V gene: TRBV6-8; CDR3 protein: CASSLQTYEQYF
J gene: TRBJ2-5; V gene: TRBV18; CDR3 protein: CASSETSGGQETQYF
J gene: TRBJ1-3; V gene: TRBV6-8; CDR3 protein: CASSGYDRNTIYF
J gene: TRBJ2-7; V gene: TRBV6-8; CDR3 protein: CASSFKQGSGSYEQYF
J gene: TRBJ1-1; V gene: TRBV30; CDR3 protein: CAWSVTEGRVAEAFF
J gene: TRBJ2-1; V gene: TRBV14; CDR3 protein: CASSQYIGTAMPYEQFF
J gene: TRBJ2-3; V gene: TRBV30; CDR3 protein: CAWSGGTDTQYF
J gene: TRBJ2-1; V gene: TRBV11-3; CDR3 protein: CASSSPGQGTYNEQFF
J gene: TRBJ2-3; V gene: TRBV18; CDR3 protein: CASSRTSTDTQYF
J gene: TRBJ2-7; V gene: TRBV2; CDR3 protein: CASSVALQTYEQYF
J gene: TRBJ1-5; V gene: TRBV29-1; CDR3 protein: CSVARGLGANQPQHF
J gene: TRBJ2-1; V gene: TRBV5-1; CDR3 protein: CASSHGLAGGHEQFF
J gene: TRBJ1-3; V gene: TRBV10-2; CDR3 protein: CASLQSGNTIYF
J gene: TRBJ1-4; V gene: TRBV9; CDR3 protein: CASSPRTGEATNEKLFF
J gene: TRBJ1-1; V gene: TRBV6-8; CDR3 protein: CASSYAVNTEAFF
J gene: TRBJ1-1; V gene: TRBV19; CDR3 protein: CASSIGGRANTEAFF
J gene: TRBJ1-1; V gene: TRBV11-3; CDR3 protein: CASSFQGKDTEAFF
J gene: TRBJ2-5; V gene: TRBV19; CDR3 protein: CASSPDWDGETQYF
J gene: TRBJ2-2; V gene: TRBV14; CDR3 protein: CASSQGPRRGLDTGELFF
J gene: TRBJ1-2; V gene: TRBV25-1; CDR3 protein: CASSERDREYYGYTF
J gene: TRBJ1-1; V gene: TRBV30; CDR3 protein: CAWPGPGEAFF
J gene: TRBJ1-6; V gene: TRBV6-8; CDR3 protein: CASEGRVASNSPLHF
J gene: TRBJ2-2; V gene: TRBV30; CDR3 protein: CAWSVLRATGELFF
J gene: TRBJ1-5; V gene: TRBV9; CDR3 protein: CASRPGQGDNQPQHF
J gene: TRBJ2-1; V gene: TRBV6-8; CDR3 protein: CASRRDSSSYNEQFF
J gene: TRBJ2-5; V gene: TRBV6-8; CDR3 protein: CASTEGQTQETQYF